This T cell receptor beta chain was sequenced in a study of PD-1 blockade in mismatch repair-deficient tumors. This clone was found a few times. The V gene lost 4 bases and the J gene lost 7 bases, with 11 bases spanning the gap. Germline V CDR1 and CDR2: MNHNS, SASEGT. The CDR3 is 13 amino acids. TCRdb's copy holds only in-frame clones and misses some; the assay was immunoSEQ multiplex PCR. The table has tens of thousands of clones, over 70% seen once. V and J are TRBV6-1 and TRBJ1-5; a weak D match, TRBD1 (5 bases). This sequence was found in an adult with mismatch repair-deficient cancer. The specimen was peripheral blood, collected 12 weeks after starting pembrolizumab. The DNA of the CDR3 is TGTGCCAGCAGTGTACAGGACTGGCAGCCCCAGCATTTT. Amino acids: CASSVQDWQPQHF.